Given below is one TCR beta chain in context. The clone's antigen remains unknown. No base quality values were provided; no much bigger clone lies one nucleotide off. This entry is derived from a study of PD-1 blockade in classical Hodgkin lymphoma (dated by TCRdb to about 2020). Regarding the study in general: Nivolumab dosing was 3 mg/kg intravenously every 2 weeks, continuing until either disease progression or unacceptable toxicity. The study used TCR beta sequencing and CyTOF to define a peripheral blood immune signature of response to PD-1 blockade in classical Hodgkin lymphoma. Paper-wide results and their limitations: By C4D1, a significant rise was seen in CD4+ TCR diversity but not in CD8+ TCR diversity (p=0.0027 vs p=0.16), and the rise was most apparent among complete responders (p=0.02). Lower diversity was observed in patients in whom nivolumab was started less than 1 year after ASCT, and these patients were excluded from later analyses so that confounding by immune reconstitution would be avoided. The study was limited to a single clinical trial cohort, and causes of repertoire differences, possibly disease activity or prior therapy, remained undefined. Baseline TCR diversity was reported to be lower in newly diagnosed patients than in healthy donors, and even lower in relapsed/refractory patients. Trial patients achieving complete response had baseline diversity similar to newly diagnosed patients, whereas partial responders and progressors had significantly lower diversity.

Genomic DNA was extracted with the Qiagen DNeasy kit from unsorted PBMCs and from negatively selected CD4+ and CD8+ fractions. Amplification of TCR beta CDR3 regions was done by immunoSEQ multiplex PCR with primers that anneal to V and J segments. Amplification bias was minimized using a synthetic immune receptor repertoire, and residual bias was removed computationally after sequencing. Per the authors' processing: Custom Python scripts were used to quantify repertoire diversity as the Shannon entropy index. Unsorted, CD4+ and CD8+ repertoires were examined separately, except in combined analyses, for which CD4+ and CD8+ sequences were merged in silico. A clone was considered expanded if an increase in frequency of at least 2-fold after treatment relative to C1D1 was found, and a pseudocount of 0.5 was applied to clones undetected at baseline. Singleton clones were defined as clones with 0 or 1 copy at C1D1, and non-singleton clones were defined as clones with 2 or more copies. Clones expanded in unsorted samples were labelled as CD4+, CD8+ or unknown by matching protein sequences in sorted samples from the same patient. Wilcoxon tests on paired samples were used to test changes in diversity from C1D1 to C4D1. Held by TCRdb, this immuneACCESS table contains in-frame sequences only and omits some clones. Under half of the omission traces to an unresolved V gene where checked; the cause of the rest is unknown. The V and J calls and the clone size are those of that table, but D and trimming were determined from the DNA. This sample is represented by about 99,000 clones; around 81% of them were singletons. Roughly 15% of the sample goes to the ten largest clones.

What this sample's time point label stands for: cycle 2 day 1 (C2D1) of nivolumab. All trial patients had relapsed after autologous stem cell transplantation, with cohorts A, B and C differing in prior brentuximab vedotin exposure. A total of fewer than 65 patients with relapsed/refractory classical Hodgkin lymphoma made up the trial cohort, and each patient's best overall response was complete response, partial response or progressive disease. Single-agent nivolumab was administered to trial patients in the multi-cohort phase II CheckMate 205 trial. Best overall response was determined by an independent review committee according to the 2007 International Working Group response criteria. PBMCs from the trial were collected at three points: immediately before nivolumab initiation (C1D1), and during therapy at cycle 2 day 1 and cycle 4 day 1. Peripheral blood was collected in 8 mL Vacutainer Cell Preparation Tubes, from which PBMCs were isolated by centrifugation and then cryopreserved.

Its CDR3 holds 17 amino acids, cysteine through phenylalanine. The kept DNA is CDR3 alone, 51 bases in frame from the first base. The germline V and J ends show losses of 0 bases and 3 bases respectively, and no gene match explains 9 bases of the junction. The sample was peripheral blood mononuclear cells (PBMCs), taken before the second cycle of nivolumab. The receptor's source is a human donor with classical Hodgkin lymphoma. In this chain, TRBV23-1 is recombined with TRBJ1-2; a stretch of 8 junction bases matches TRBD1. TRBV23-1 is an ORF, and what it does is uncertain. The CDR3 in this case is CASSQSAPPTGDYGYTF. The nucleotide sequence is given as TGCGCCAGCAGTCAATCGGCCCCCCCGACAGGGGACTATGGCTACACCTTC.